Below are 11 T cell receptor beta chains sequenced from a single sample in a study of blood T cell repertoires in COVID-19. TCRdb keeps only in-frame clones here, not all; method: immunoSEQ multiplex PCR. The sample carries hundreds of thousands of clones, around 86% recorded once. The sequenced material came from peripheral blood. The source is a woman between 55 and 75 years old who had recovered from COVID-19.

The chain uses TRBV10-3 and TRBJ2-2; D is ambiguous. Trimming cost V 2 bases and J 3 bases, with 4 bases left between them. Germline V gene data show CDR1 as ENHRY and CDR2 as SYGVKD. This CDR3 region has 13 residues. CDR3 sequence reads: CAISERDTGELFF. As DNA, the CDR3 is TGTGCCATCAGTGAGCGAGACACCGGGGAGCTGTTTTTT.

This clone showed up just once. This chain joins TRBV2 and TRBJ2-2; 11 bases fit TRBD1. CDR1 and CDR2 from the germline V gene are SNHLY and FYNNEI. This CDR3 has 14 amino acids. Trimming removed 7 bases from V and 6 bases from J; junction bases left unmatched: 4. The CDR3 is CASKGTGGAGELFF. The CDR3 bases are TGTGCCAGCAAGGGGACAGGGGGTGCCGGGGAGCTGTTTTTT.

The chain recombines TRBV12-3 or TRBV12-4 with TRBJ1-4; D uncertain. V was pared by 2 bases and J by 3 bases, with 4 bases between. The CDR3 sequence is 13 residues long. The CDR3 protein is CASSLQANEKLFF. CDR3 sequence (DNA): TGTGCCAGCAGTTTACAGGCTAATGAAAAACTGTTTTTT.

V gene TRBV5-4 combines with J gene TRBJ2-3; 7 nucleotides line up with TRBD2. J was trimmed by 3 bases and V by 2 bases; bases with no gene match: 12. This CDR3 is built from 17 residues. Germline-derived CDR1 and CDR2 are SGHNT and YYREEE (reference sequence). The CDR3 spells CASSFGLVGGGTDTQYF. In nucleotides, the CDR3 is TGTGCCAGCAGCTTCGGCCTGGTTGGGGGGGGGACAGATACGCAGTATTTT.

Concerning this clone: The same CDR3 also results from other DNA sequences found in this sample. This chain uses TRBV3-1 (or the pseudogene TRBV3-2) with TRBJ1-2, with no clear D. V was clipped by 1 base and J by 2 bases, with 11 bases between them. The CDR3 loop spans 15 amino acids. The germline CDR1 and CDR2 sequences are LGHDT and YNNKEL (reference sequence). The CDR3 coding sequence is TGTGCCAGCAGCCAAGGCCTACGAGGGAACTATGGCTACACCTTC. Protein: CASSQGLRGNYGYTF.

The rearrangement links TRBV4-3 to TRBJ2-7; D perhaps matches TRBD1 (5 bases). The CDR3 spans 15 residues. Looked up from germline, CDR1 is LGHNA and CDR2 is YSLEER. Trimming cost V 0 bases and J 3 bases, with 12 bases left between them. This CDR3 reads CASSQDLTGLYEQYF. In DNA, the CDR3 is TGCGCCAGCAGCCAAGATTTAACAGGCCTCTACGAGCAGTACTTC.

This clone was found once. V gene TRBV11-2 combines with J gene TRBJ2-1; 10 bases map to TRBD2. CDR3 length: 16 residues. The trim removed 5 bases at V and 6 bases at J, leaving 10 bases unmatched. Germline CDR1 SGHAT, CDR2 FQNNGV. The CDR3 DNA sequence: TGTGCCAGCAGCACCGTCTTGACTAGCGGGTCCAATGAGCAGTTCTTC. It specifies CASSTVLTSGSNEQFF.

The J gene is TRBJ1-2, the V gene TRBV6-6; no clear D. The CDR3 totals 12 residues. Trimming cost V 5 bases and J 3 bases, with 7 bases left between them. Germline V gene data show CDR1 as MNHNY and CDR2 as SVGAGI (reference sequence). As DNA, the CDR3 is TGTGCCAGCAGTCGGATAGACTATGGCTACACCTTC. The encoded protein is CASSRIDYGYTF.

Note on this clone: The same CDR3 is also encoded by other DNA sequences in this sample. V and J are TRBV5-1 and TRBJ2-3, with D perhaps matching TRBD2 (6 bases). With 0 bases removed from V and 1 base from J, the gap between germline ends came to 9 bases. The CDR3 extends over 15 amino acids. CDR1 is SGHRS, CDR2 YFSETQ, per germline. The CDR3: CASSLVGGGTDTQYF. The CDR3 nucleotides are TGCGCCAGCAGCTTGGTCGGCGGGGGCACAGATACGCAGTATTTT.

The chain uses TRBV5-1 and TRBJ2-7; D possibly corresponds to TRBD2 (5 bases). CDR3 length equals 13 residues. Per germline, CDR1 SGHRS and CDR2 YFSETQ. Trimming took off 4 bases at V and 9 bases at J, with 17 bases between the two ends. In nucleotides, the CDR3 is TGCGCCAGCAGCGCGGGCCAGGTGGACGGGCAGTACTTC. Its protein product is CASSAGQVDGQYF.

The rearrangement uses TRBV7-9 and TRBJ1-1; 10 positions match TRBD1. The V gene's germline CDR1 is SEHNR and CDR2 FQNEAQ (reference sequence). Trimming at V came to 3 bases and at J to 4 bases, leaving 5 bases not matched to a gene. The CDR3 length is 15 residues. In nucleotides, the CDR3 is TGTGCCAGCAGCTTTTTTGGGACAGGGGTCACTGAAGCTTTCTTT. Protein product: CASSFFGTGVTEAFF. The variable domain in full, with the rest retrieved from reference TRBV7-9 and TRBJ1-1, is DTGVSQNPRHKITKRGQNVTFRCDPISEHNRLYWYRQTLGQGPEFLTYFQNEAQLEKSRLLSDRFSAERPKGSFSTLEIQRTEQGDSAMYLCASSFFGTGVTEAFFGQGTRLTVV.